This T cell receptor beta chain derives from a study of blood T cell repertoires in COVID-19. The wider study: There were acute and convalescent COVID-19 samples, and they came from the United States, Italy and Spain. From T cells, B-cell-depleted T cells, or PBMCs came the material, which was cDNA or gDNA.

Germline loops: CDR1 SGHNT, CDR2 YYREEE (reference sequence). The CDR3 covers 15 residues. Trimming took 0 bases from V and 4 from J, leaving 10 bases between them. This clone was found a few times. Methods used by the authors: By means of reference gene primer amplification, nucleated cell counts were estimated. Repertoires were generated with immunoSEQ multiplex PCR, while TCRdb's copy carries only in-frame clones and drops some. V and J calls plus clone size are reproduced from that table; the DNA served to infer D and trimming. The sample yields 200,000 to 250,000 clones, roughly 84% seen once. This sequence originates from a woman over 75 with acute or convalescent COVID-19. Sequenced sample: peripheral blood. This chain links TRBV5-4 with TRBJ2-2; maybe TRBD2 (5 bases). The CDR3 DNA reads as TGTGCCAGCAGCTTGGAAGCGGCGGGCACCGGGGAGCTGTTTTTT. Translated: CASSLEAAGTGELFF.